This is a list of T cell receptor beta chains from one sample in a study of blood T cell repertoires in COVID-19. Measured with immunoSEQ multiplex PCR; TCRdb has only the in-frame clones, and not every one. The table includes about 290,000 clones, 85% to 90% detected once. The material sequenced was peripheral blood. All receptors come from a man in his forties or fifties with acute or convalescent COVID-19. Both conserved end residues are part of each CDR3. A D gene is named only where the DNA matches it firmly. Not all rows give a size; the values are once, few, many and, for expanded clones, a class.

d_gene: TRBD1; v_gene: TRBV7-6; abundance: -; j_gene: TRBJ2-2; CDR3nt: TGTGCCAGCAGCTCCAGGGGGATGACCGGGGAGCTGTTTTTT; CDR3aa: CASSSRGMTGELFF
d_gene: -; v_gene: TRBV12-5; abundance: -; j_gene: TRBJ1-5; CDR3nt: TGTGCTAGTGCCCTCGTGGGCCCCTATCAGCCCCAGCATTTT; CDR3aa: CASALVGPYQPQHF
d_gene: -; v_gene: TRBV7-8; abundance: few; j_gene: TRBJ1-6; CDR3nt: TGTGCCAGCAGCTTACGACCGACGGCGGCGTCTTTCGGTAATTCACCCCTCCACTTT; CDR3aa: CASSLRPTAASFGNSPLHF
d_gene: TRBD1; v_gene: TRBV5-8; abundance: -; j_gene: TRBJ1-6; CDR3nt: TGTGCCAGCAGCTTAACCCCGACAGGGGAGTCACCCCTCCACTTT; CDR3aa: CASSLTPTGESPLHF
d_gene: -; v_gene: TRBV11-2; abundance: -; j_gene: TRBJ1-2; CDR3nt: TGTGCCAGCAGCTTAGAGGCAGGTTCGAACTATGGCTACACCTTC; CDR3aa: CASSLEAGSNYGYTF
d_gene: -; v_gene: TRBV12-5; abundance: -; j_gene: TRBJ2-1; CDR3nt: TGTGCTAGTGGTTTCCCCGCGGCCTACAATGAGCAGTTCTTC; CDR3aa: CASGFPAAYNEQFF
d_gene: -; v_gene: TRBV7-2; abundance: -; j_gene: TRBJ1-3; CDR3nt: TGTGCCAGCAGCTTCAACAGGGCGCCTGGAAACACCATATATTTT; CDR3aa: CASSFNRAPGNTIYF
d_gene: TRBD1; v_gene: TRBV5-1; abundance: once; j_gene: TRBJ1-1; CDR3nt: TGCGCCAGCAGCTCATCTGGACAGGGCACTGAAGCTTTCTTT; CDR3aa: CASSSSGQGTEAFF
d_gene: -; v_gene: TRBV19; abundance: -; j_gene: TRBJ1-3; CDR3nt: TGTGCCAGTCATCCAAGAATGGCAGGGCGTGAAAACACCATATATTTT; CDR3aa: CASHPRMAGRENTIYF
d_gene: TRBD2; v_gene: TRBV9; abundance: once; j_gene: TRBJ2-3; CDR3nt: TGTGCCAGCAGCTTTTCGACTAGCCCAGGAGATACGCAGTATTTT; CDR3aa: CASSFSTSPGDTQYF
d_gene: -; v_gene: TRBV5-8; abundance: -; j_gene: TRBJ1-1; CDR3nt: TGTGCCAGCGGGTTCCTCAGGGCCAGCACTGAAGCTTTCTTT; CDR3aa: CASGFLRASTEAFF
d_gene: TRBD2; v_gene: TRBV12-5; abundance: -; j_gene: TRBJ2-2; CDR3nt: TGTGCTAGTGGTTTAGGACTAGATACCGGGGAGCTGTTTTTT; CDR3aa: CASGLGLDTGELFF
d_gene: -; v_gene: TRBV11-2; abundance: few; j_gene: TRBJ1-6; CDR3nt: TGTGCCAGCAGCTTAGCCCACCGGGAGTTTAATTCACCCCTCCACTTT; CDR3aa: CASSLAHREFNSPLHF
d_gene: TRBD2; v_gene: TRBV7-3; abundance: -; j_gene: TRBJ2-3; CDR3nt: TGTGCCAGCAGCTCCCGACTAGCGGGGGGTGATACGCAGTATTTT; CDR3aa: CASSSRLAGGDTQYF
d_gene: TRBD1; v_gene: TRBV18; abundance: -; j_gene: TRBJ1-2; CDR3nt: TGTGCCAGCTCAACGGGACAGAACTATGGCTACACCTTC; CDR3aa: CASSTGQNYGYTF
d_gene: TRBD1; v_gene: TRBV12-5; abundance: -; j_gene: TRBJ2-1; CDR3nt: TGTGCTAGTGGTTGGGGGACAGGGTTCGGTGAGCAGTTCTTC; CDR3aa: CASGWGTGFGEQFF
d_gene: -; v_gene: TRBV6-5; abundance: -; j_gene: TRBJ1-2; CDR3nt: TGTGCCAGCAGTGACTCTCGGACAGCCAACACCTTC; CDR3aa: CASSDSRTANTF
d_gene: -; v_gene: TRBV7-3; abundance: -; j_gene: TRBJ1-1; CDR3nt: TGTGCCAGCAGCTTCGCGGGGGTAGGGACTGAAGCTTTCTTT; CDR3aa: CASSFAGVGTEAFF
d_gene: TRBD1; v_gene: TRBV2; abundance: -; j_gene: TRBJ1-2; CDR3nt: TGTGCCAGTCAAAACAGGGGCTATGGCTACACCTTC; CDR3aa: CASQNRGYGYTF
d_gene: TRBD1; v_gene: TRBV5-1; abundance: -; j_gene: TRBJ1-4; CDR3nt: TGCGCCAGCAGCTTGCAGACAGGGGTCGAAAAACTGTTTTTT; CDR3aa: CASSLQTGVEKLFF
d_gene: -; v_gene: TRBV9; abundance: -; j_gene: TRBJ2-3; CDR3nt: TGTGCCAGCAGCCATGACAGACCCACAGATACGCAGTATTTT; CDR3aa: CASSHDRPTDTQYF
d_gene: TRBD1; v_gene: TRBV6-6; abundance: -; j_gene: TRBJ2-7; CDR3nt: TGTGCCAGCAGTTACATGCAGGGGGCCTACGAGCAGTACTTC; CDR3aa: CASSYMQGAYEQYF
d_gene: TRBD1; v_gene: TRBV7-9; abundance: -; j_gene: TRBJ1-5; CDR3nt: TGTGCCAGCGGAGGACAGGGGGCAACTCAGCCCCAGCATTTT; CDR3aa: CASGGQGATQPQHF
d_gene: -; v_gene: TRBV10-3; abundance: -; j_gene: TRBJ1-2; CDR3nt: TGTGCCATAGCGGGGGGGGACTATGGCTACACCTTC; CDR3aa: CAIAGGDYGYTF
d_gene: TRBD1; v_gene: TRBV19; abundance: -; j_gene: TRBJ2-7; CDR3nt: TGTGCCAGTAGTATAGATAGCGGACAGGGGGAGCAGTACTTC; CDR3aa: CASSIDSGQGEQYF
d_gene: -; v_gene: TRBV5-6; abundance: -; j_gene: TRBJ2-2; CDR3nt: TGTGCCAGCAGCTCTAACCTAAATCGAGCTTACAACACCGGGGAGCTGTTTTTT; CDR3aa: CASSSNLNRAYNTGELFF
d_gene: -; v_gene: TRBV27; abundance: -; j_gene: TRBJ1-5; CDR3nt: TGTGCCAGCAGACCGACAGGATCCCCCCAGCCCCAGCATTTT; CDR3aa: CASRPTGSPQPQHF
d_gene: TRBD1; v_gene: TRBV6-6; abundance: -; j_gene: TRBJ2-1; CDR3nt: TGTGCCAGCATCGGGACAGTATACAATGAGCAGTTCTTC; CDR3aa: CASIGTVYNEQFF
d_gene: -; v_gene: TRBV7-2; abundance: -; j_gene: TRBJ1-1; CDR3nt: TGTGCCAGCAGCCGCACCGGGAAACTGAACACTGAAGCTTTCTTT; CDR3aa: CASSRTGKLNTEAFF
d_gene: -; v_gene: TRBV2; abundance: -; j_gene: TRBJ1-5; CDR3nt: TGTGCCAGCGGCGGGGTCTCTGAAGTCGGCAATCAGCCCCAGCATTTT; CDR3aa: CASGGVSEVGNQPQHF
d_gene: -; v_gene: TRBV6-5; abundance: few; j_gene: TRBJ1-5; CDR3nt: TGTGCCAGCAGTACCCAGTCTCGGCCCCAGCATTTT; CDR3aa: CASSTQSRPQHF
d_gene: -; v_gene: TRBV11-2; abundance: -; j_gene: TRBJ1-3; CDR3nt: TGTGCCAGCAGCTGGACATCCATGGGGAACACCATATATTTT; CDR3aa: CASSWTSMGNTIYF
d_gene: TRBD2; v_gene: TRBV5-1; abundance: -; j_gene: TRBJ2-3; CDR3nt: TGCGCCAGCAGCTTGCAGCGGGGCTTCACAGATACGCAGTATTTT; CDR3aa: CASSLQRGFTDTQYF
d_gene: -; v_gene: TRBV7-2; abundance: -; j_gene: TRBJ1-6; CDR3nt: TGTGCCAGCAGCTTACGGTCGGGGGATTCACCCCTCCACTTT; CDR3aa: CASSLRSGDSPLHF
d_gene: -; v_gene: TRBV3-1/TRBV3-2; abundance: -; j_gene: TRBJ1-2; CDR3nt: TGTGCCAGCTCGGCAGGATCCATCTATGGCTACACCTTC; CDR3aa: CASSAGSIYGYTF
d_gene: -; v_gene: TRBV19; abundance: -; j_gene: TRBJ2-2; CDR3nt: TGTGCCAGTAGTATACGACTACCCACCGGGGAGCTGTTTTTT; CDR3aa: CASSIRLPTGELFF
d_gene: -; v_gene: TRBV2; abundance: -; j_gene: TRBJ1-6; CDR3nt: TGTGCCAGCAGTGAAAAATACAGCTCCTATAATTCACCCCTCCACTTT; CDR3aa: CASSEKYSSYNSPLHF
d_gene: -; v_gene: TRBV2; abundance: -; j_gene: TRBJ1-1; CDR3nt: TGTGCCAGCATCCTCGAGGCCCTGAACACTGAAGCTTTCTTT; CDR3aa: CASILEALNTEAFF
d_gene: -; v_gene: TRBV7-8; abundance: -; j_gene: TRBJ1-5; CDR3nt: TGTGCCAGCAGCGTTCCTTCTCAGCCCCAGCATTTT; CDR3aa: CASSVPSQPQHF
d_gene: TRBD2; v_gene: TRBV14; abundance: few; j_gene: TRBJ2-2; CDR3nt: TGTGCCAGCAGCCAAAAGCGGGGGGGCGTGGAGCTGTTTTTT; CDR3aa: CASSQKRGGVELFF
d_gene: -; v_gene: TRBV10-3; abundance: -; j_gene: TRBJ1-6; CDR3nt: TGTGCCATCAGGAATGACGGGAGCTCCTATAATTCACCCCTCCACTTT; CDR3aa: CAIRNDGSSYNSPLHF
d_gene: TRBD2; v_gene: TRBV15; abundance: -; j_gene: TRBJ2-7; CDR3nt: TGTGCCACCAGCTCCCGGGCGGGGGGCCACGAGCAGTACTTC; CDR3aa: CATSSRAGGHEQYF
d_gene: -; v_gene: TRBV29-1; abundance: few; j_gene: TRBJ2-2; CDR3nt: TGCAGCGTTGATTGGGGGGTCGGGGAGCTGTTTTTT; CDR3aa: CSVDWGVGELFF
d_gene: TRBD1; v_gene: TRBV7-9; abundance: -; j_gene: TRBJ2-7; CDR3nt: TGTGCCAGCAGCCGGACAGGTTTAGGCGAGCAGTACTTC; CDR3aa: CASSRTGLGEQYF
d_gene: -; v_gene: TRBV7-2; abundance: -; j_gene: TRBJ1-4; CDR3nt: TGTGCCAGCAGCTTATGGATAACGGGAACTAATGAAAAACTGTTTTTT; CDR3aa: CASSLWITGTNEKLFF
d_gene: -; v_gene: TRBV4-2; abundance: few; j_gene: TRBJ1-3; CDR3nt: TGTGCCAGCAGCCAAGTGAGACAGTATGGAAACACCATATATTTT; CDR3aa: CASSQVRQYGNTIYF
d_gene: -; v_gene: TRBV27; abundance: -; j_gene: TRBJ2-1; CDR3nt: TGTGCCAGCAGCCCCAGGGGAACCTCCTACAATGAGCAGTTCTTC; CDR3aa: CASSPRGTSYNEQFF
d_gene: TRBD2; v_gene: TRBV29-1; abundance: -; j_gene: TRBJ2-3; CDR3nt: TGCAGCGTTGTTCTGAGCGGGGGGACCACAGATACGCAGTATTTT; CDR3aa: CSVVLSGGTTDTQYF